The clone carrying this TCR beta chain was counted many times. What it binds is not known. These data originate in a study of identical twins. CDR1 is SGHRS and CDR2 is YFSETQ in the germline V gene. The CDR3 contains 13 residues. Deletions cut 2 bases from V and 2 bases from J, with 7 bases between. Template switching, a step in the protocol, added a universal primer site, and cDNA carried unique molecular identifiers. Using its own MiXCR run on the 5' RACE reads, TCRdb lists one record per CDR3 protein. The sample includes about 660,000 distinct CDR3 sequences, 8.5% to 9% of them seen just once. Study conclusions and caveats: Out-of-frame alpha sequences common to twins exhibited an excess of low generation probability. For out-of-frame beta sequences, excess twin sharing was weaker.

These data also featured in a second study, about yellow fever vaccine responses in identical twins.

The sequence came from a young woman in good health. The source material was PBMCs. The V gene is TRBV5-1, the J gene TRBJ1-2; D is unresolved. CDR3 nucleotide sequence: TGCGCCAGCAGCTTAGAACAGAACTATGGCTACACCTTC. Protein product: CASSLEQNYGYTF.